The 8 T cell receptor beta chains below were found in one sample sequenced in a study of early T cells in non-severe SARS-CoV-2 infection (dated by TCRdb to 2020 to 2023). Libraries were built with 5' RACE. Sequenced using a NextSeq 500. TCRdb passed the public sequencing reads through fastp at Q25 and MiXCR, retaining productive beta sequences. Identical CDR3 protein sequences are pooled into one entry, listed with their most common genes and DNA. Across this sample there are about 100,000 distinct CDR3 sequences, with roughly 13% seen only once. The leading ten clones occupy approximately 2.4% of the sample. Specimen: whole blood. These receptors were obtained from an adult who was a healthcare worker with PCR-confirmed SARS-CoV-2 infection or an uninfected control (not recorded which).

This chain links TRBV2 with TRBJ1-5, with a weak D call TRBD1 (6 bases). CDR1 SNHLY and CDR2 FYNNEI come from the germline V gene. The CDR3 has 12 amino acids. V shed 8 bases and J shed 3 bases, with 8 bases lying between them. The CDR3 coding sequence is TGTGCCAGCCGGACAGACAATCAGCCCCAGCATTTT. It specifies CASRTDNQPQHF.

The table lists this clonotype with many counts. The chain is built from TRBV7-3 and TRBJ2-2; 8 nucleotides align to TRBD2. Germline loops: CDR1 SGHTA, CDR2 FQGTGA. The CDR3 sequence is 16 residues long. Trimming cost V 0 bases and J 6 bases; bases outside gene matches: 6. DNA for the CDR3: TGTGCCAGCAGCTTAACCTTAGCGGGGTCCCCCGGGGAGCTGTTTTTT. As protein: CASSLTLAGSPGELFF.

The rearrangement links TRBV7-2 to TRBJ2-3; no firm D call. The CDR3 loop spans 13 amino acids. From germline, CDR1 is SGHTA and CDR2 FQGNSA. V dropped 5 bases and J dropped 7 bases, with 13 bases sitting between them. DNA of the CDR3: TGTGCCAGCAGCCCGAATGTGGCAAATACGCAGTATTTT. It translates to CASSPNVANTQYF.

This clonotype was observed at least ten times. The V call is TRBV20-1, the J call TRBJ2-7, with D possibly TRBD2 on 5 matching bases. The CDR3 contains 13 residues. Trimming left V 6 bases short and J 0 bases short, with 12 bases between. Germline CDR1 reads DFQATT; CDR2 reads SNEGSKA (reference sequence). CDR3 sequence: CSATDGNSYEQYF. The DNA of the CDR3 is TGCAGTGCCACTGACGGGAACTCCTACGAGCAGTACTTC.

To note about this clonotype: A clone one base away is much larger, so this may be a read error. No conserved phenylalanine or tryptophan ends this CDR3, so it is likely a read error. This chain uses TRBV5-4 with TRBJ2-5; 8 positions agree with TRBD2. The V gene's germline CDR1 is SGHNT and CDR2 YYREEE (reference sequence). This CDR3 is 14 amino acids long. The J segment lost 1 base and the V segment lost 3 bases, leaving 2 bases of the junction unmatched. CDR3 sequence reads: CASSSGGVQETQYY. The CDR3 nucleotides read TGTGCCAGCAGCTCGGGAGGGGTCCAAGAGACCCAGTACTAC.

This clonotype has ten or more counts. The chain carries TRBV14 and TRBJ2-3; 13 bases are a match to TRBD2. Germline V gene lookup returns CDR1 SGHDN and CDR2 FVKESK. V shed 7 bases and J 2 bases; nucleotides not matched to a gene: 15. The CDR3 is made up of 19 amino acids. This CDR3 is CASTVGRTSGGFSTDTQYF. As DNA, the CDR3 is TGTGCCAGCACCGTCGGGAGGACTAGCGGGGGCTTTTCCACAGATACGCAGTATTTT.

This clonotype occurred a few times. V is TRBV29-1 and J is TRBJ1-1; D unresolved. The germline CDR1 and CDR2 sequences are SQVTM and ANQGSEA. This CDR3 is built from 13 residues. The V and J ends lost 2 bases and 8 bases respectively, with 15 bases between them. The CDR3 sequence is CSVEYGLALEAFF. The CDR3 coding sequence is TGCAGCGTTGAATACGGGCTAGCTCTGGAAGCTTTCTTT.

The CDR3 loop is CASALQGELYEQYF. The CDR3 nucleotides read TGTGCCAGCGCCCTACAGGGAGAGCTCTACGAGCAGTACTTC. The chain employs TRBV12-3 or TRBV12-4 and TRBJ2-7, with D possibly matching TRBD1 (6 bases). This CDR3 is 14 amino acids long. V gave up 8 bases and J gave up 3 bases, with 17 bases separating them.